Below, 6 T cell receptor beta chains from the same sample are listed, as sequenced in a study of blood T cell repertoires in COVID-19. Using immunoSEQ multiplex PCR, the repertoire was profiled, and TCRdb retains in-frame clones only, with some absent. The data show a few hundred thousand clones, about 90% seen once. The material sequenced was PBMCs or T cells enriched from blood (not recorded which). These receptors came from a woman in her thirties who had recovered from COVID-19.

This clone has a single count. The chain combines TRBV28 with TRBJ2-1; 7 bases match TRBD2. V dropped 5 bases and J dropped 5; count of bases not matched to a gene: 12. This CDR3 has 16 amino acids. CDR1 and CDR2 from the germline V gene are MDHEN and SYDVKM. Here the CDR3 DNA reads TGTGCCAGCAGTCACCTTGGGGAGGGAGGCAACAATGAGCAGTTCTTC. Translation gives CASSHLGEGGNNEQFF. Filled out from reference TRBV28 and TRBJ2-1, the complete variable domain reads DVKVTQSSRYLVKRTGEKVFLECVQDMDHENMFWYRQDPGLGLRLIYFSYDVKMKEKGDIPEGYSVSREKKERFSLILESASTNQTSMYLCASSHLGEGGNNEQFFGPGTRLTVL.

The chain employs TRBV29-1 and TRBJ1-2, with D possibly TRBD1 on 6 matching bases. Trimming shortened V by 4 bases and J by 7 bases, and 16 bases separated the two germline ends. Germline values: CDR1 SQVTM, CDR2 ANQGSEA. This CDR3 has 13 residues. In DNA, the CDR3 is TGCAGCGTTGTTGTGGCAGGGGATGTTGGCTACACCTTC. Translation gives CSVVVAGDVGYTF.

The chain uses TRBV27 and TRBJ2-7, with unresolved D. Germline V gene data show CDR1 as MNHEY and CDR2 as SMNVEV (reference sequence). Trimming removed 4 bases from V and 2 bases from J, with 15 bases in between. The length of the CDR3 is 15 residues. The CDR3 sequence is CASSSDLDGPYEQYF. CDR3 bases: TGTGCCAGCAGTTCCGATCTAGACGGCCCCTACGAGCAGTACTTC.

This chain connects TRBV6-6 to TRBJ1-2; no firm D call. There are 16 residues in the CDR3. Deletions cut 5 bases from V and 6 bases from J, with 22 bases between. Looked up from germline, CDR1 is MNHNY and CDR2 is SVGAGI (reference sequence). CDR3 sequence reads: CASSHLRGSGSDGYTF. CDR3 DNA sequence: TGTGCCAGCAGTCATCTGCGAGGGAGTGGATCGGATGGCTACACCTTC.

The chain has TRBV6-5 and TRBJ2-7; possible D gene TRBD2, 5 bases. Germline CDR1 and CDR2: MNHEY and SVGAGI. The CDR3 has 13 residues. Between the trimmed V and J ends, which lost 7 bases and 0 bases, there was a span of 10 bases. The CDR3 DNA follows: TGTGCCAGCAAGAGCGGAGCCTCCTACGAGCAGTACTTC. It translates to CASKSGASYEQYF.

CDR3 amino acids: CASSADSPANTGELFF. DNA of the CDR3: TGCGCCAGCAGCGCCGACAGTCCCGCGAACACCGGGGAGCTGTTTTTT. The V gene is TRBV5-1, the J gene TRBJ2-2; possible D gene TRBD1, 5 bases. The germline gives CDR1 SGHRS, CDR2 YFSETQ. Trimming took 4 bases from V and 0 from J, leaving 13 bases between them. This CDR3 comprises 16 residues.